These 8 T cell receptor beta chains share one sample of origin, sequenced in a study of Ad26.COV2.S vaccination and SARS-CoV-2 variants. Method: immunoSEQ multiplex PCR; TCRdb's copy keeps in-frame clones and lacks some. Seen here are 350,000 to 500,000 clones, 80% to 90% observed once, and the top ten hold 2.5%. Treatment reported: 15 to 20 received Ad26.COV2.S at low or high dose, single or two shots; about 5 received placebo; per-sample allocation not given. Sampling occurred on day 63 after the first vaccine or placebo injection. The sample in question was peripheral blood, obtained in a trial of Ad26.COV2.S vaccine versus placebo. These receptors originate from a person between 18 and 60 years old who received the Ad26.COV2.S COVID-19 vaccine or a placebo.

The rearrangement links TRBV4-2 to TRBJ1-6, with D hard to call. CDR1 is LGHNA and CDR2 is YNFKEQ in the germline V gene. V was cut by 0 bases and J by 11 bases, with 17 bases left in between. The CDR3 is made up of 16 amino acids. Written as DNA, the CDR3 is TGTGCCAGCAGCCAAGATCGGTCAGGCGCACCCACACCCCTCCACTTT. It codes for CASSQDRSGAPTPLHF.

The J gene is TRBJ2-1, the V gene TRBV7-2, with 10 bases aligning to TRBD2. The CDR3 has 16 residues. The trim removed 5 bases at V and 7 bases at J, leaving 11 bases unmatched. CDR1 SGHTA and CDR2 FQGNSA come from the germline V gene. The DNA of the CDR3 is TGTGCCAGCAGCAGACAAGCGGGAGGGAACTCAAATGAGCAGTTCTTC. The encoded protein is CASSRQAGGNSNEQFF.

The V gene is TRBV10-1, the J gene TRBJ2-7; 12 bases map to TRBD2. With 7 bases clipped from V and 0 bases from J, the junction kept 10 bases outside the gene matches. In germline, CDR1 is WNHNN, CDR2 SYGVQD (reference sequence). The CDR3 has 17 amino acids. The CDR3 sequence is CASISVGLAGPSYEQYV. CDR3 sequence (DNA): TGCGCCAGCATCAGCGTCGGACTAGCGGGACCCTCCTACGAGCAGTACGTC.

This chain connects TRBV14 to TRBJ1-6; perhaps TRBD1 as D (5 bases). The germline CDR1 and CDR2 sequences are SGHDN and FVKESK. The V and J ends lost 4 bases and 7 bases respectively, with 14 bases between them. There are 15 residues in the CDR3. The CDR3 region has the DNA TGTGCCAGCAGCCGTCTAGGGACGCAAAATTCACCCCTCCACTTT. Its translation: CASSRLGTQNSPLHF.

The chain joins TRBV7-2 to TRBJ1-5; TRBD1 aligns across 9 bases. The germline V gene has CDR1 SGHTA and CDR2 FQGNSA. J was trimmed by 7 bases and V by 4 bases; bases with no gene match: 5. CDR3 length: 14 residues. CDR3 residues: CASSYDRGYQPQHF. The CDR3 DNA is TGTGCCAGCAGCTACGACAGGGGGTACCAGCCCCAGCATTTT.

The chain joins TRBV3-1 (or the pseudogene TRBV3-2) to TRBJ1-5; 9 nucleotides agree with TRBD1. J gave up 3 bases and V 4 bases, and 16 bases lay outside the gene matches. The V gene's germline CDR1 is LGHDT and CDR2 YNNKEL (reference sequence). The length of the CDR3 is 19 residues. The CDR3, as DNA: TGTGCCAGCAGCCGCGCTATAAACAACGGGACAGGGAACAATCAGCCCCAGCATTTT. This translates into CASSRAINNGTGNNQPQHF.

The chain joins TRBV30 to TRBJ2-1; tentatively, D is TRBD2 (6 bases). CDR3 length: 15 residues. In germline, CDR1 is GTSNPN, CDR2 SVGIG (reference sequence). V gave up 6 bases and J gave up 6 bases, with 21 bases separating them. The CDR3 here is CACAQEAGPPNEQFF. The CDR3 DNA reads TGTGCCTGTGCTCAGGAGGCGGGGCCCCCCAATGAGCAGTTCTTC.

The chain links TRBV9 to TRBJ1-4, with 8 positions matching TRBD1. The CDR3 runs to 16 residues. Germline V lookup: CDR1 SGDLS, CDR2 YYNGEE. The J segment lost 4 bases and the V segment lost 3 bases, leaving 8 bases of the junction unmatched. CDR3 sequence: CASSDLGQEHNEKLFF. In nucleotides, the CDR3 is TGTGCCAGCAGCGACCTGGGACAGGAACATAATGAAAAACTGTTTTTT.